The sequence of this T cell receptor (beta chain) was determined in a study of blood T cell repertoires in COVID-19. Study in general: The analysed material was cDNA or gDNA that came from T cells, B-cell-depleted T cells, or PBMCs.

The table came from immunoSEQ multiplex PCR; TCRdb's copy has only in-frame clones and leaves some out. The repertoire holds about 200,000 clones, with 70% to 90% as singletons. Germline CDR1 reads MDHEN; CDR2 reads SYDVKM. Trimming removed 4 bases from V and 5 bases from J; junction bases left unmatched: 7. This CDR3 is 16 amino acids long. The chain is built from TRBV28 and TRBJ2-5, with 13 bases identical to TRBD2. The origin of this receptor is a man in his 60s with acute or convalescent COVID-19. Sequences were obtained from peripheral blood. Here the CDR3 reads CASSYSLAGGRETQYF. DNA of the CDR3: TGTGCCAGCAGTTACTCACTAGCGGGGGGGCGGGAGACCCAGTACTTC.